Each of the 11 T cell receptor beta chains below was sequenced from the same sample in a study of blood T cell repertoires in COVID-19. Clones were read by immunoSEQ multiplex PCR, and TCRdb kept only the in-frame ones, dropping some. Counted here are roughly 100,000 clones, about 80% occurring once; the ten biggest clones make up roughly 13%. What was sequenced was peripheral blood. The receptors were sampled from a woman aged 60 to 75 with acute or convalescent COVID-19.

This rearrangement joins TRBV4-2 to TRBJ2-7; 8 bases match TRBD1. The V segment lost 3 bases and the J segment 5 bases; nucleotides outside the gene matches: 6. The CDR3 has 14 amino acids. CDR1 LGHNA and CDR2 YNFKEQ come from the germline V gene. The CDR3 sequence: CASSHGQGVHEQYF. The CDR3 nucleotides are TGTGCCAGCAGCCACGGACAGGGAGTCCACGAGCAGTACTTC.

This clone was recorded only once. A much more abundant neighbour one base away suggests this may be a read error. Other DNA sequences in this sample translate to the same CDR3. The chain combines TRBV5-6 with TRBJ2-7, with 10 bases that match TRBD2. CDR1 is SGHDT, CDR2 YYEEEE, per germline. The CDR3 runs to 16 residues. CDR3 DNA: TGCGCCAGCAGCGGGGGGGCGGGACAGGCCCCCTACGAGCAGTACTTC. It specifies CASSGGAGQAPYEQYF. The variable domain in full, completed from reference TRBV5-6 and TRBJ2-7, reads DAGVTQSPTHLIKTRGQQVTLRCSPKSGHDTVSWYQQALGQGPQFIFQYYEEEERQRGNFPDRFSGHQFPNYSSELNVNALLLGDSALYLCASSGGAGQAPYEQYFGPGTRLTVT.

This chain connects TRBV5-1 to TRBJ2-2; no definite D call. The CDR3 runs to 16 residues. Germline CDR1 and CDR2: SGHRS and YFSETQ. The V gene lost 2 bases and the J gene lost 2 bases, with 13 bases spanning the gap. The DNA for the CDR3 is TGCGCCAGCAGCTTACAACCGGGTTTCAACACCGGGGAGCTGTTTTTT. It encodes CASSLQPGFNTGELFF.

The chain uses TRBV30 and TRBJ2-7, with D possibly being TRBD1 (7 bases). The V gene lost 5 bases and the J gene lost 7 bases, with 18 bases spanning the gap. The CDR3 has 13 residues. Germline CDR1 reads GTSNPN; CDR2 reads SVGIG (reference sequence). CDR3 in amino acids: CAWVQKQGGEQYF. The CDR3 coding sequence is TGTGCCTGGGTCCAAAAGCAGGGGGGTGAGCAGTACTTC.

This clone has just one count. This sequence joins TRBV11-3 and TRBJ2-1; 10 positions match TRBD1. The CDR3 has 15 amino acids. Germline CDR1 and CDR2: SGHNT and YENEEA. V shed 1 base, J shed 5 bases, and the junction held 2 bases outside the gene matches. The CDR3 DNA follows: TGTGCCAGCAGCTTAGCCGGGACAGGGGACAATGAGCAGTTCTTC. Its protein product is CASSLAGTGDNEQFF.

The rearrangement links TRBV18 to TRBJ1-4, with TRBD1 as a possible D gene (6 bases). Between the trimmed V and J ends, which lost 3 bases and 4 bases, there was a span of 12 bases. The CDR3 spans 15 residues. Germline CDR1 reads KGHSH; CDR2 reads LQKENI. The CDR3 loop is CASSPLQGINEKLFF. CDR3 nucleotide sequence: TGTGCCAGCTCACCCCTTCAGGGGATTAATGAAAAACTGTTTTTT.

The chain recombines TRBV7-9 with TRBJ2-2, with D unresolved. Looked up from germline, CDR1 is SEHNR and CDR2 is FQNEAQ (reference sequence). The CDR3 length is 12 residues. The V and J ends lost 3 bases and 8 bases respectively, with 7 bases between them. The CDR3 DNA sequence: TGTGCCAGCAGCTTCGCACAAGGGGAGCTGTTTTTT. Encoded protein: CASSFAQGELFF.

This rearrangement joins TRBV7-2 to TRBJ1-5, with no clear D. Trimming took off 4 bases at V and 8 bases at J, with 18 bases between the two ends. CDR1 SGHTA and CDR2 FQGNSA come from the germline V gene. The CDR3 loop spans 15 amino acids. In DNA, the CDR3 is TGTGCCAGCAGCTCCGGGCGGGTCCTTGGGGAGCCCCAGCATTTT. This translates into CASSSGRVLGEPQHF.

The rearrangement joins TRBV19 to TRBJ2-7; 10 bases agree with TRBD2. With 7 bases clipped from V and 2 bases from J, the junction kept 8 bases outside the gene matches. CDR3 length equals 15 residues. Germline CDR1 reads LNHDA; CDR2 reads SQIVND (reference sequence). The CDR3 nucleotides read TGTGCCAGTACCGCCCGGACTAGCGGTCCCTACGAGCAGTACTTC. It is translated as CASTARTSGPYEQYF.

This chain joins TRBV6-5 and TRBJ1-4, with D tentatively TRBD1 (6 bases). V gave up 0 bases and J gave up 8 bases, with 13 bases separating them. From germline, CDR1 is MNHEY and CDR2 SVGAGI. CDR3 length equals 15 residues. In nucleotides, the CDR3 is TGTGCCAGCAGTTACTCGTCAGGGGTAGGGGAAAAACTGTTTTTT. Its translation is CASSYSSGVGEKLFF.

The chain is built from TRBV30 and TRBJ1-4; unclear D gene. Per germline, CDR1 GTSNPN and CDR2 SVGIG (reference sequence). Between the trimmed V and J ends, which lost 0 bases and 14 bases, there was a span of 16 bases. The CDR3 sequence is 13 residues long. The CDR3 is CAWSVNPLSTLFF. CDR3 nucleotides: TGTGCCTGGAGTGTAAACCCCCTATCAACGCTGTTTTTT.